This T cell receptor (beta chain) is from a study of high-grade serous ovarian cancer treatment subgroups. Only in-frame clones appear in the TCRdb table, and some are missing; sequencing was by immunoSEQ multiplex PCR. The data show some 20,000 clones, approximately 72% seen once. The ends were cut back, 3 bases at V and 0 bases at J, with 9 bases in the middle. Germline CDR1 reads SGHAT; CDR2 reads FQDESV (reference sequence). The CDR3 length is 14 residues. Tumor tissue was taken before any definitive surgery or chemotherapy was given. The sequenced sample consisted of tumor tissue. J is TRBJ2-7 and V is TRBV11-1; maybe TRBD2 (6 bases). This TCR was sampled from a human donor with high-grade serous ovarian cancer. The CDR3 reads CASSFQRVSYEQYF. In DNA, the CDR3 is TGTGCCAGCAGCTTCCAGCGGGTCTCCTACGAGCAGTACTTC.